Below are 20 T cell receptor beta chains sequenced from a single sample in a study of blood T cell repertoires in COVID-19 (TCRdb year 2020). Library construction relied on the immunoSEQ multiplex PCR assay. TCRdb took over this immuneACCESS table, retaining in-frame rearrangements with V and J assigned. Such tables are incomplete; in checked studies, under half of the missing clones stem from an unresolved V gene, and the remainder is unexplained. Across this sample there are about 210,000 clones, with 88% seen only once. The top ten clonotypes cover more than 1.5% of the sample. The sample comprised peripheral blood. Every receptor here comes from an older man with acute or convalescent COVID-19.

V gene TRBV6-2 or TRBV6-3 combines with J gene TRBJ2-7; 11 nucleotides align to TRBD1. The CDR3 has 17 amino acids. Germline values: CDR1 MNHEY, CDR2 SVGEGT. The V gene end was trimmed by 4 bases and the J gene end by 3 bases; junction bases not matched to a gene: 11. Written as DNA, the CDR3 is TGTGCCAGCAGTTCACTACCCGGACAGGGGGCGGTCTACGAGCAGTACTTC. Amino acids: CASSSLPGQGAVYEQYF.

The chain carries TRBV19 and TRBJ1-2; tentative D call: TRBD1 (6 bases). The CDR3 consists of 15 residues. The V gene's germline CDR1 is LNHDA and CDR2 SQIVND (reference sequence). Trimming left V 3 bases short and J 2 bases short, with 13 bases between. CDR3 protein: CASSIGGQGNYGYTF. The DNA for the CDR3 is TGTGCCAGTAGTATTGGGGGCCAGGGCAACTATGGCTACACCTTC.

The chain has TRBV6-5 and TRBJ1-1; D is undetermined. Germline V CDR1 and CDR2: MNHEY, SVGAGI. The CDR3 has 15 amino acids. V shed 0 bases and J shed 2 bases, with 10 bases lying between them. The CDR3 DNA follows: TGTGCCAGCAGTTACTCGGTTAACAGCAACACTGAAGCTTTCTTT. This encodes CASSYSVNSNTEAFF.

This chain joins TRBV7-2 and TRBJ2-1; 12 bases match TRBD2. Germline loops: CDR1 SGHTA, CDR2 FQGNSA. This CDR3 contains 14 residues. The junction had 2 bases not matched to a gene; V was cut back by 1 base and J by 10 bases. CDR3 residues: CASSLGLAGGEQFF. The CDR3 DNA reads TGTGCCAGCAGCTTAGGTCTAGCGGGAGGGGAGCAGTTCTTC.

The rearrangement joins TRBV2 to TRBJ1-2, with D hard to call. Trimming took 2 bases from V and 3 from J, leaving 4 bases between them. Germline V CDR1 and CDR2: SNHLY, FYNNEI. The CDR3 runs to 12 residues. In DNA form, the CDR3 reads TGTGCCAGCAGTGAACGGGACTATGGCTACACCTTC. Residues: CASSERDYGYTF. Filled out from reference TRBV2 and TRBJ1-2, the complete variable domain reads EPEVTQTPSHQVTQMGQEVILRCVPISNHLYFYWYRQILGQKVEFLVSFYNNEISEKSEIFDDQFSVERPDGSNFTLKIRSTKLEDSAMYFCASSERDYGYTFGSGTRLTVV.

The CDR3 loop is CASSQAVTRNEQFF. In DNA, the CDR3 is TGCGCCAGCAGCCAAGCGGTGACGCGGAATGAGCAGTTCTTC. The rearrangement joins TRBV4-3 to TRBJ2-1; D not resolved. The CDR3 is 14 residues long. The germline V gene encodes CDR1 LGHNA and CDR2 YSLEER. V dropped 1 base and J dropped 7 bases, with 11 bases sitting between them.

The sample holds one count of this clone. The CDR3 region is CASSQDKGRAGYNEQFF. The CDR3 DNA sequence: TGTGCCAGCAGCCAAGATAAAGGGCGGGCTGGCTACAATGAGCAGTTCTTC. The chain employs TRBV3-1 (or the pseudogene TRBV3-2) and TRBJ2-1; TRBD2 is a possible D gene (5 bases). The germline V gene has CDR1 LGHDT and CDR2 YNNKEL (reference sequence). Trimming left V 0 bases short and J 3 bases short, with 15 bases between. CDR3 size: 17 residues.

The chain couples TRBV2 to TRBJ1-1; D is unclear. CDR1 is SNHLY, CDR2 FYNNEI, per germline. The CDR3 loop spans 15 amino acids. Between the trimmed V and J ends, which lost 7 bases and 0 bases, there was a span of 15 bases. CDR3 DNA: TGTGCCAGCAAGGGTGGGAGGACCCTGAACACTGAAGCTTTCTTT. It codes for CASKGGRTLNTEAFF.

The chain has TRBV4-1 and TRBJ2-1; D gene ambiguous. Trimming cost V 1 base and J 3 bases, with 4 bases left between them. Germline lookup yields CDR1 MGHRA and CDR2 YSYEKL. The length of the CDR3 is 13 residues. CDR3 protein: CASSQGLYNEQFF. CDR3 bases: TGCGCCAGCAGCCAAGGTCTCTACAATGAGCAGTTCTTC.

As DNA, the CDR3 is TGTGCCAGTAGTATAGATGGCGGGGGATCTTCGGGCGAGCAGTACTTC. It yields the protein CASSIDGGGSSGEQYF. This chain links TRBV19 with TRBJ2-7; 7 bases are a match to TRBD2. Trimming took 0 bases from V and 6 from J; bases not matched to a gene: 11. The CDR3 is 16 amino acids. Germline V CDR1 and CDR2: LNHDA, SQIVND (reference sequence).

The CDR3 DNA follows: TGTGCCAGCAGTACACCGGGACAGGCAAAGAACACTGAAGCTTTCTTT. This gives the protein CASSTPGQAKNTEAFF. V gene TRBV27 combines with J gene TRBJ1-1; 8 nucleotides align to TRBD1. The ends lost 5 bases at V and 1 base at J; junction bases unmatched: 9. The CDR3 is 16 amino acids. The germline gives CDR1 MNHEY, CDR2 SMNVEV (reference sequence).

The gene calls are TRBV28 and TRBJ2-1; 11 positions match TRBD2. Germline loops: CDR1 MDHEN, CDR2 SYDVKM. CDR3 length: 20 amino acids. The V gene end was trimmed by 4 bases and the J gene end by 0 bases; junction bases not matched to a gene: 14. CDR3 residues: CASSYPRGLAGLSSYNEQFF. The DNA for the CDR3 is TGTGCCAGCAGTTATCCCCGTGGACTAGCGGGCCTCAGCTCCTACAATGAGCAGTTCTTC.

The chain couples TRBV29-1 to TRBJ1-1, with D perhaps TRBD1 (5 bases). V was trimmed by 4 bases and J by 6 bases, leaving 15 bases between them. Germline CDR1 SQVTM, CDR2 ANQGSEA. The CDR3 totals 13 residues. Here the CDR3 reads CSVAAGFVAEAFF. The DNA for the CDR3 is TGCAGCGTTGCCGCAGGGTTTGTGGCTGAAGCTTTCTTT.

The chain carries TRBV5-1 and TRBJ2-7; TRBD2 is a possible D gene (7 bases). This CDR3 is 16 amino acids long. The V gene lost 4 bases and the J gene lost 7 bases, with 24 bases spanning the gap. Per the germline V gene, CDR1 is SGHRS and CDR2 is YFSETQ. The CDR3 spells CASSPGGWGLRWEQYF. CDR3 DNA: TGCGCCAGCAGCCCGGGAGGTTGGGGGCTACGGTGGGAGCAGTACTTC.

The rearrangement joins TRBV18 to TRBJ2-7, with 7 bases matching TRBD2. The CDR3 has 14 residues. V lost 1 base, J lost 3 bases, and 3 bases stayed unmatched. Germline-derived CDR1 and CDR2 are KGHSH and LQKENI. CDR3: CASSPRTSFYEQYF. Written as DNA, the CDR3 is TGTGCCAGCTCACCACGGACTAGTTTCTACGAGCAGTACTTC.

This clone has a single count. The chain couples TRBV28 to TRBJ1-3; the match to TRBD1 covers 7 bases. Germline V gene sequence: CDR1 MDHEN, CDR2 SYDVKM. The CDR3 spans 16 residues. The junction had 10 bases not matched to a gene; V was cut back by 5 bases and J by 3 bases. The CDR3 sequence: CASSRTTGRIGNTIYF. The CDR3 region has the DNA TGTGCCAGCAGTCGGACGACAGGGAGAATTGGAAACACCATATATTTT.

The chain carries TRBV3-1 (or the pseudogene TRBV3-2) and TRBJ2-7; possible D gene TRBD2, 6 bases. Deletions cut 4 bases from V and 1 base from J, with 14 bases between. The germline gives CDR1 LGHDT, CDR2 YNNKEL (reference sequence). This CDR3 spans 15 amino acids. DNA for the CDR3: TGTGCCAGCAGCCTCGGACCCGGGGGTTCCTACGAGCAGTACTTC. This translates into CASSLGPGGSYEQYF.

This CDR3 reads CASSLEGVRAGELFF. The CDR3 coding sequence is TGCGCCAGCAGCTTGGAAGGGGTCCGCGCCGGGGAGCTGTTTTTT. The chain carries TRBV5-1 and TRBJ2-2, with D maybe TRBD1 (5 bases). This CDR3 region has 15 residues. Germline V gene sequence: CDR1 SGHRS, CDR2 YFSETQ. The V gene lost 0 bases and the J gene lost 6 bases, with 12 bases spanning the gap.

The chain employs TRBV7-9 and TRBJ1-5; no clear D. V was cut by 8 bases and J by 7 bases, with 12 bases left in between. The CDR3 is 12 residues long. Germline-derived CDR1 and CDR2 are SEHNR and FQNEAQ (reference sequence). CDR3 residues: CASSGDGQPQHF. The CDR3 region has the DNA TGTGCCAGCTCCGGGGATGGGCAGCCCCAGCATTTT.

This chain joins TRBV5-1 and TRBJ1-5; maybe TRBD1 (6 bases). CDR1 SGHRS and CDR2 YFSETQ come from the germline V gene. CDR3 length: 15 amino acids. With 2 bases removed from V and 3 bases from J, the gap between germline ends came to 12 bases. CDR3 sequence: CASSLSGTHNQPQHF. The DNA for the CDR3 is TGCGCCAGCAGCTTATCAGGGACACACAATCAGCCCCAGCATTTT.